These 3 T cell receptor beta chains originate from one sample sequenced in a study of T cell clonotyping in hematopoietic cell transplantation. The table came from immunoSEQ multiplex PCR; TCRdb's copy has only in-frame clones and leaves some out. This table holds 30,000 or so clones, 90% to 95% found once. Sequenced here: PBMCs, sampled 100 days after allogeneic stem cell transplant. All receptors derive from a female patient between 50 and 59 years old who had an allogeneic stem cell transplant from a related donor, so the T cells may come from the graft donor. Some clones in this sample may be carry-over from other donors' samples.

This clone rates as medium-sized (0.01 to 0.1%). V usage is TRBV2 and J usage is TRBJ1-1, with no clear D. Trimming shortened V by 6 bases and J by 0 bases, and 20 bases separated the two germline ends. This CDR3 has 17 amino acids. Looked up from germline, CDR1 is SNHLY and CDR2 is FYNNEI. The CDR3 reads CASSGNEGETVNTEAFF. The CDR3 DNA sequence: TGTGCCAGCAGCGGCAACGAAGGTGAGACGGTGAACACTGAAGCTTTCTTT.

The chain recombines TRBV4-2 with TRBJ1-1; TRBD1 might be the D (6 bases). The CDR3 has 15 residues. Per the germline V gene, CDR1 is LGHNA and CDR2 is YNFKEQ. Trimming took off 5 bases at V and 3 bases at J, with 16 bases between the two ends. CDR3 loop: CASSYRTRGDTEAFF. As DNA, the CDR3 is TGTGCCAGCAGCTATCGGACAAGGGGGGACACTGAAGCTTTCTTT.

This chain joins TRBV10-3 and TRBJ1-2, with TRBD1 matching over 7 bases. CDR3 length: 15 amino acids. V dropped 4 bases and J dropped 3; count of bases not matched to a gene: 8. Germline CDR1 and CDR2: ENHRY and SYGVKD. CDR3 loop: CAISVNGQADYGYTF. CDR3 sequence (DNA): TGTGCCATCAGTGTAAATGGACAGGCTGACTATGGCTACACCTTC.